This is a list of T cell receptor beta chains from one sample in a study of blood T cells in healthy people across ages. TCRdb re-called the 5' RACE reads through MiXCR, storing one row per CDR3 protein. The table lists roughly 1.7 million distinct CDR3 sequences, 30% to 35% of them singletons. Sequenced sample: blood. These receptors came from a woman aged 25 to 39 in good health. CDR3s include the opening cysteine and the closing phenylalanine or tryptophan. D genes are given only for firm matches. A row's size may be missing; if present it is once, few, many or a size class.

j_gene,abundance,len,d_gene,v_gene,CDR3nt,CDR3aa
TRBJ2-5,-,13,-,TRBV12-3/TRBV12-4,TGTGCCAGCAGCCTAGAGTTAGGGGAGACCCAGTACTTC,CASSLELGETQYF
TRBJ2-1,-,17,-,TRBV4-1,TGCGCCAGCAGCCTTTTCTACAAGGGTCGACAAGACAATGAGCAGTTCTTC,CASSLFYKGRQDNEQFF
TRBJ1-4,-,16,-,TRBV28,TGTGCCAGCAGCAGGATATCACAGATAACTAATGAAAAACTGTTTTTT,CASSRISQITNEKLFF
TRBJ1-5,-,15,-,TRBV27,TGTGCCAGCAGTTTATCTTACAGGGCCGGTCAGCCCCAGCATTTT,CASSLSYRAGQPQHF
TRBJ2-1,-,16,TRBD1,TRBV5-1,TGCGCCAGCAGCTTGGAGGGGACAGGGAGTTGGGATGAGCAGTTCTTC,CASSLEGTGSWDEQFF
TRBJ2-7,few,15,TRBD2,TRBV20-1,TGCAGTGCTTCCCCCCTAGAAGGACTAGCGTACGAGCAGTACTTC,CSASPLEGLAYEQYF
TRBJ2-1,-,14,-,TRBV27,TGTGCCAGTATGGACAGGGAGGGTGGGGATGAGCAGTTCTTC,CASMDREGGDEQFF
TRBJ1-5,-,14,-,TRBV30,TGTGCCTGGAGTGTACAAGGGGGCAATCAGCCCCAGCATTTT,CAWSVQGGNQPQHF
TRBJ2-7,few,14,-,TRBV6-6,TGTGCCAGCAGTTACGGGGTCTTAACCTACGAGCAGTACTTC,CASSYGVLTYEQYF
TRBJ2-5,many,11,-,TRBV20-1,TGCAGTGCTAGGATTGGTGAGACCCAGTACTTC,CSARIGETQYF
TRBJ1-5,-,15,-,TRBV27,TGTGCCAGCAGTTTATGGGGAGGGGGTAATCAGCCCCAGCATTTT,CASSLWGGGNQPQHF
TRBJ2-2,few,17,TRBD1,TRBV20-1,TGCAGTGCTAACTTAGGGACAGGGACAGGGAACACCGGGGAGCTGTTTTTT,CSANLGTGTGNTGELFF
TRBJ1-5,few,14,-,TRBV27,TGTGCCAGCAGTTTGGGCAGGGCCGGTCAGCCCCAGCATTTT,CASSLGRAGQPQHF
TRBJ2-5,few,17,-,TRBV4-1,TGCGCCAGCAGCCAAGATTTCCAGGGTCCTACGAAAGAGACCCAGTACTTC,CASSQDFQGPTKETQYF
TRBJ2-6,-,17,TRBD1,TRBV6-1,TGTGCCAGCAGTGAGGGACAGGGTTTCTCTGGGGCCAACGTCCTGACTTTC,CASSEGQGFSGANVLTF
TRBJ2-7,many,15,TRBD1,TRBV15,TGTGCCACCAGCGCCTCACAGGGGGCGTACTACGAGCAGTACTTC,CATSASQGAYYEQYF
TRBJ2-3,many,14,-,TRBV3-1,TGTGCCAGCAGCCAGCCTCCACTGGTCGATACGCAGTATTTT,CASSQPPLVDTQYF
TRBJ1-2,-,15,-,TRBV7-8,TGTGCCAGCAGCCAACGGTCGCCTCCCAACTATGGCTACACCTTC,CASSQRSPPNYGYTF
TRBJ1-1,few,15,-,TRBV7-9,TGTGCCAGCAGCCCCAGGGGACAAGAGAACACTGAAGCTTTCTTT,CASSPRGQENTEAFF
TRBJ1-2,-,11,-,TRBV30,TGTGCCTGGGCCCAAAACTATGGCTACACCTTC,CAWAQNYGYTF
TRBJ2-7,-,12,-,TRBV28,TGTGCCAGCAGTTGGGGACTTTACGAGCAGTACTTC,CASSWGLYEQYF
TRBJ2-7,few,16,TRBD2,TRBV15,TGTGCCACCAGCAGAGATCGAGCGGGAGACCCCTACGAGCAGTACTTC,CATSRDRAGDPYEQYF
TRBJ2-7,-,16,-,TRBV28,TGTGCCAGCAGTTTAGATGAGGGGCAGGGAGCCTACGAGCAGTACTTC,CASSLDEGQGAYEQYF
TRBJ2-1,-,12,-,TRBV28,TGTGCCAGCAGTTTTGGGTTCCATGAGCAGTTCTTC,CASSFGFHEQFF
TRBJ2-1,once,15,-,TRBV4-1,TGCGCCAGCAGCCATGGACGGTTGTTCTACAATGAGCAGTTCTTC,CASSHGRLFYNEQFF
TRBJ2-7,-,15,TRBD1,TRBV5-1,TGCGCCAGCAGGCGGAGACCGGGACAGGGGGACGAGCAGTACTTC,CASRRRPGQGDEQYF
TRBJ1-2,once,14,-,TRBV27,TGTGCCAGCAGCAACTCATGGGCTAACTGTGGCTACACCTTC,CASSNSWANCGYTF
TRBJ2-1,few,21,-,TRBV27,TGTGCCAGCAGTTTAAAGGGGAGGGGGCAGGGACTGGCAAAGAGCTACAATGAGCAGTTCTTC,CASSLKGRGQGLAKSYNEQFF
TRBJ2-7,few,14,-,TRBV15,TGTGCCACCAGCAGAGGCACGCACTCCTACGAGCAGTACTTC,CATSRGTHSYEQYF
TRBJ2-1,-,16,TRBD1,TRBV7-6,TGTGCCAGCAGCGGCACGACAGGGGGCTCCTACGATGAGCAGTTCTTC,CASSGTTGGSYDEQFF
TRBJ1-2,few,14,-,TRBV2,TGTGCCAGCAGCGGAGAACCGGGGGACTATGGCTACACCTTC,CASSGEPGDYGYTF
TRBJ1-5,-,18,-,TRBV6-1,TGTGCCAGCAGTGAATTATCGACGGGGTTCGATAGCAATCAGCCCCAGCATTTT,CASSELSTGFDSNQPQHF
TRBJ2-5,few,14,TRBD1,TRBV12-3/TRBV12-4,TGTGCCAGCAGTTGGACAGGGGGGGTGGAGACCCAGTACTTC,CASSWTGGVETQYF
TRBJ2-3,-,14,TRBD2,TRBV20-1,TGCAGTGCACGACCTAGCGGGGTCAGAGATACGCAGTATTTT,CSARPSGVRDTQYF
TRBJ1-6,-,14,-,TRBV20-1,TGCAGTGCTATGGGCCGAGGGGTAAATTCACCCCTCCACTTT,CSAMGRGVNSPLHF
TRBJ2-2,-,16,-,TRBV27,TGTGCCAGCACTATGGCGGGTCTAATAAACACCGGGGAGCTGTTTTTT,CASTMAGLINTGELFF
TRBJ2-1,-,13,-,TRBV11-3,TGTGCCAGCAGCCCGCCCCTGGGTAATGAGCAGTTCTTC,CASSPPLGNEQFF
TRBJ1-5,few,14,-,TRBV27,TGTGCCAGCAGTTACCGACAGTACTGGCAGCCCCAGCATTTT,CASSYRQYWQPQHF
TRBJ2-3,-,14,TRBD2,TRBV20-1,TGCAGTGTTCGGACTAGCGGGAGAACAGATACGCAGTATTTT,CSVRTSGRTDTQYF
TRBJ1-5,few,11,-,TRBV12-3/TRBV12-4,TGTGCCAGCAGTTCCCATCAGCCCCAGCATTTT,CASSSHQPQHF